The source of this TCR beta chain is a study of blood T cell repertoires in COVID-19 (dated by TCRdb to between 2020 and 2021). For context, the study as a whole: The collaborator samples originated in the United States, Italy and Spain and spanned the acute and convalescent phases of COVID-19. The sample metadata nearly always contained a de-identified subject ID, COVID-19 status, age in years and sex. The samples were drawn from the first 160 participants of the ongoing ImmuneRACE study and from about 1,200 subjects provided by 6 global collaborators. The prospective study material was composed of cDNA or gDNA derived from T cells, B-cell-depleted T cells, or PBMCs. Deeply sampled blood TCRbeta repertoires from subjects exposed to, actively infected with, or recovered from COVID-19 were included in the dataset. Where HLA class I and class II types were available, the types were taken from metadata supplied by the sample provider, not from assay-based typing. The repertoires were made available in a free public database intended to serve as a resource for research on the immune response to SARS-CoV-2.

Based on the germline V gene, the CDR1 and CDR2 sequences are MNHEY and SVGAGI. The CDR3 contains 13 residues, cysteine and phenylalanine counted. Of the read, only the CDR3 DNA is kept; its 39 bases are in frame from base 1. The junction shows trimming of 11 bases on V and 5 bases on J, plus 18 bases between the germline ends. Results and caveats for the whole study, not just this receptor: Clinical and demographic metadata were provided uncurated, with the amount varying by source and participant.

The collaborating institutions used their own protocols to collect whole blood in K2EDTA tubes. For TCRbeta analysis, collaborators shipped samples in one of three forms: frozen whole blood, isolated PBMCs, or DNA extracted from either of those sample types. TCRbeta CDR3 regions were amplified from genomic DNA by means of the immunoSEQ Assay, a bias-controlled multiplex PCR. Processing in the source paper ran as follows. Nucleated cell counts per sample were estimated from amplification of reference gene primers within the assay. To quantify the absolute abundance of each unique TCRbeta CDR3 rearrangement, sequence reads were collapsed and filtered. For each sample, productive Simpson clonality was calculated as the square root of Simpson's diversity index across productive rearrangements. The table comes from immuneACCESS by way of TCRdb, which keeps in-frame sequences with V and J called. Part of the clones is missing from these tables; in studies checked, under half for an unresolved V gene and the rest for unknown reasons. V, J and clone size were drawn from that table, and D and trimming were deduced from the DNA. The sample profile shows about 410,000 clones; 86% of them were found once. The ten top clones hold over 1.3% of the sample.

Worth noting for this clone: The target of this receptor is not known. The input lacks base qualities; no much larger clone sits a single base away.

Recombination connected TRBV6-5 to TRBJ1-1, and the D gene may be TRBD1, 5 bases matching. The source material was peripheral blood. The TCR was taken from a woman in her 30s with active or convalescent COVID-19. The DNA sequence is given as TGTGCCGGGTCCGCTAAGGGGCATACTGAAGCTTTCTTT. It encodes CAGSAKGHTEAFF.